In its sample, the clone carrying this TCR beta chain was seen once. Its antigen is as yet unknown. In the PCR, 60 Vbeta and 13 Jbeta primers were used. In the original workflow: The count from a later analysis was about 80 million unique TCR beta chains, some 9.9 million of them shared. Profiled with immunoSEQ multiplex PCR; TCRdb holds only in-frame clones, not every one. For V, J and clone size, that table is used; D and trimming come from the DNA. The data show a few hundred thousand clones, 70% to 85% seen once. Donors sampled were nominally healthy, though unrecorded immune exposures were likely. This entry comes from a study of cytomegalovirus exposure and HLA in healthy donors. This CDR3 contains 15 residues. The V gene end was trimmed by 4 bases and the J gene end by 2 bases; junction bases not matched to a gene: 7. Per the germline V gene, CDR1 is SNHLY and CDR2 is FYNNEI. Overall study findings and caveats: There were some public TCRs occurring in many donors, but most TCR sequences were rare. The majority of CMV-associated TCR beta chains were reported as apparently HLA-restricted in a later analysis.

The material sequenced was PBMCs. This chain links TRBV2 with TRBJ2-7, with 8 bases fitting TRBD1. The sequence derives from a girl aged 2 to 9 in good health and CMV-seronegative. CDR3: CASSGSGTGAYEQYF. CDR3 coding DNA: TGTGCCAGCAGTGGTTCAGGGACAGGAGCCTACGAGCAGTACTTC.